The next 16 T cell receptor beta chains were all read from a single sample in a study of OX40 agonist ivuxolimab in advanced cancers. Clones were read by immunoSEQ multiplex PCR, and TCRdb kept only the in-frame ones, dropping some. The repertoire holds about 79,000 clones, with roughly nine tenths as singletons. Material: CD4+ or CD8+ T cells sorted from blood, obtained in a trial of the OX40 agonist ivuxolimab. These receptors originate from an adult with an advanced solid tumor such as melanoma, head and neck, liver or kidney cancer.

This chain connects TRBV11-1 to TRBJ2-7, with D maybe TRBD1 (6 bases). The V gene lost 1 base and the J gene lost 5 bases, with 12 bases spanning the gap. The CDR3 totals 14 residues. Per germline, CDR1 SGHAT and CDR2 FQDESV (reference sequence). The CDR3 bases are TGTGCCAGCAGCTTAGGGGACATACGGGACGAGCAGTACTTC. Protein sequence: CASSLGDIRDEQYF.

The chain has TRBV6-1 and TRBJ2-3; D ambiguous. V lost 6 bases, J lost 4 bases, and 11 bases lay in between. The CDR3 covers 13 residues. Germline loops: CDR1 MNHNS, CDR2 SASEGT. The CDR3 is CASSFDVADTQYF. CDR3 coding DNA: TGTGCCAGCAGCTTTGACGTGGCAGATACGCAGTATTTT.

The CDR3 reads CASSLGGNQETQYF. DNA of the CDR3: TGTGCCAGCAGCTTAGGCGGCAACCAAGAGACCCAGTACTTC. The chain uses TRBV7-3 and TRBJ2-5; D uncertain. Trimming pared 2 bases from V and 0 bases from J, leaving 7 bases between. This CDR3 region has 14 residues. The germline V gene encodes CDR1 SGHTA and CDR2 FQGTGA.

The V gene is TRBV5-6, the J gene TRBJ2-1; D call uncertain. CDR1 is SGHDT and CDR2 is YYEEEE in the germline V gene. There are 15 residues in the CDR3. The V and J ends lost 0 bases and 0 bases respectively, with 7 bases between them. Here the CDR3 reads CASSLGPGSYNEQFF. The CDR3, as DNA: TGTGCCAGCAGCTTGGGACCTGGCTCCTACAATGAGCAGTTCTTC.

This rearrangement joins TRBV19 to TRBJ2-5, with 10 bases aligning to TRBD2. This CDR3 has 16 amino acids. Germline assignment: CDR1 LNHDA and CDR2 SQIVND (reference sequence). V dropped 2 bases and J dropped 5; count of bases not matched to a gene: 8. CDR3 sequence reads: CASSIPRTSGGETQYF. CDR3 bases: TGTGCCAGTAGTATACCCCGGACTAGCGGAGGGGAGACCCAGTACTTC.

V and J are TRBV9 and TRBJ2-1, with TRBD2 identical over 12 bases. The CDR3 is made up of 15 amino acids. From germline, CDR1 is SGDLS and CDR2 YYNGEE. The ends lost 4 bases at V and 7 bases at J; junction bases unmatched: 6. For the CDR3, the DNA is TGTGCCAGCAGCCTAGGACTAGCGGGGAGGAATGAGCAGTTCTTC. It encodes CASSLGLAGRNEQFF.

This CDR3 is CASSTRQGANEKLFF. The CDR3, as DNA: TGTGCCAGCAGCACGAGACAGGGGGCGAATGAAAAACTGTTTTTT. This chain joins TRBV5-4 and TRBJ1-4, with 10 bases lining up with TRBD1. The germline gives CDR1 SGHNT, CDR2 YYREEE (reference sequence). V trimming: 4 bases; J trimming: 5 bases; junction bases outside the gene matches: 5. The CDR3 covers 15 residues.

V is TRBV7-9 and J is TRBJ2-7, with 7 bases identical to TRBD2. The V and J ends lost 5 bases and 7 bases, in that order; junction bases with no gene match: 11. CDR1 and CDR2 from the germline V gene are SEHNR and FQNEAQ (reference sequence). The CDR3 totals 14 residues. The chain's CDR3 is CASSLLAGEEEQYF. CDR3 nucleotide sequence: TGTGCCAGCAGCCTGCTTGCGGGAGAGGAGGAGCAGTACTTC.

The chain uses TRBV7-9 and TRBJ2-7; 8 nucleotides align to TRBD2. The germline V gene encodes CDR1 SEHNR and CDR2 FQNEAQ (reference sequence). This CDR3 is built from 13 residues. With V trimmed by 4 bases and J by 6 bases, 5 bases remained unmatched. The CDR3 protein is CASSSGTRSEQYF. Here the CDR3 DNA reads TGTGCCAGCAGCTCCGGGACTAGAAGCGAGCAGTACTTC.

The rearrangement joins TRBV2 to TRBJ1-5; no reliable D call. The CDR3 sequence is 14 residues long. Germline V gene data show CDR1 as SNHLY and CDR2 as FYNNEI. Trimming shortened V by 1 base and J by 4 bases, and 8 bases separated the two germline ends. The CDR3 protein is CASSEVGRNQPQHF. As DNA, the CDR3 is TGTGCCAGCAGTGAAGTTGGCAGAAATCAGCCCCAGCATTTT.

The V call is TRBV19, the J call TRBJ1-1, with TRBD1 identical over 8 bases. The CDR3 is made up of 14 amino acids. The ends lost 5 bases at V and 0 bases at J; junction bases unmatched: 2. Germline V CDR1 and CDR2: LNHDA, SQIVND (reference sequence). CDR3 region: CASSPDRVNTEAFF. DNA for the CDR3: TGTGCCAGTAGTCCGGACAGGGTGAACACTGAAGCTTTCTTT.

This CDR3 is CASSSPLTGANTF. The CDR3 DNA is TGTGCCAGTAGTAGCCCCTTGACAGGGGCGAACACCTTC. J is TRBJ1-2 and V is TRBV19; 8 bases match TRBD1. The CDR3 has 13 amino acids. The V segment lost 4 bases and the J segment 12 bases; nucleotides outside the gene matches: 10. CDR1 and CDR2 (germline): LNHDA, SQIVND (reference sequence).

The genes are TRBV29-1 and TRBJ2-1; no definite D call. Germline loops: CDR1 SQVTM, CDR2 ANQGSEA. V lost 4 bases and J 4 bases, leaving 11 bases between the germline ends. This CDR3 has 13 residues. CDR3 region: CSVGVLIYNEQFF. Here the CDR3 DNA reads TGCAGCGTTGGAGTGTTAATATACAATGAGCAGTTCTTC.

The chain combines TRBV13 with TRBJ1-3; D is unresolved. CDR1 and CDR2 from the germline V gene are PRHDT and FYEKMQ (reference sequence). The V end lost 5 bases, the J end lost 0 bases, and 14 bases lay between the germline ends. The length of the CDR3 is 16 residues. Here the CDR3 DNA reads TGTGCCAGCAGCCACCGACACCGACTCTCTGGAAACACCATATATTTT. Its protein is CASSHRHRLSGNTIYF.

This clone was counted between two and nine times. The V and J genes are TRBV6-1 and TRBJ1-2; unclear D gene. The V gene's germline CDR1 is MNHNS and CDR2 SASEGT. The CDR3 extends over 13 amino acids. V gave up 2 bases and J gave up 4 bases, with 8 bases separating them. The CDR3 nucleotides are TGTGCCAGCAGTGAAAACGACGCCTATGGCTACACCTTC. It encodes CASSENDAYGYTF.

The rearrangement links TRBV5-4 to TRBJ2-5, with 10 bases aligning to TRBD1. The CDR3 is made up of 13 amino acids. V lost 4 bases, J lost 5 bases, and 2 bases stayed unmatched. Germline V gene data show CDR1 as SGHNT and CDR2 as YYREEE (reference sequence). Written as DNA, the CDR3 is TGTGCCAGCAGCGACAGGGGGCTGGAGACCCAGTACTTC. It yields the protein CASSDRGLETQYF.